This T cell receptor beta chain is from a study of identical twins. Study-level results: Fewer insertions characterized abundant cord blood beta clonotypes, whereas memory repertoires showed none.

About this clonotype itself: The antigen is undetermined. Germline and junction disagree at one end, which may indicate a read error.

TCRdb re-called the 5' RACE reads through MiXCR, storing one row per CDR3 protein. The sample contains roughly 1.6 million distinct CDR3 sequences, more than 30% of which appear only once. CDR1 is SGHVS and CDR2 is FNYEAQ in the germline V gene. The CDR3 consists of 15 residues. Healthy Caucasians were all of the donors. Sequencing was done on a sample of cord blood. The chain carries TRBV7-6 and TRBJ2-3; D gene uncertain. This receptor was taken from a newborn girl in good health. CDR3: CASSSTVVRTDTQYF. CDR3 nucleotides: TGTGCCAGCAGCTCCACCGTAGTTCGCACGGATACGCAGTATTTT.